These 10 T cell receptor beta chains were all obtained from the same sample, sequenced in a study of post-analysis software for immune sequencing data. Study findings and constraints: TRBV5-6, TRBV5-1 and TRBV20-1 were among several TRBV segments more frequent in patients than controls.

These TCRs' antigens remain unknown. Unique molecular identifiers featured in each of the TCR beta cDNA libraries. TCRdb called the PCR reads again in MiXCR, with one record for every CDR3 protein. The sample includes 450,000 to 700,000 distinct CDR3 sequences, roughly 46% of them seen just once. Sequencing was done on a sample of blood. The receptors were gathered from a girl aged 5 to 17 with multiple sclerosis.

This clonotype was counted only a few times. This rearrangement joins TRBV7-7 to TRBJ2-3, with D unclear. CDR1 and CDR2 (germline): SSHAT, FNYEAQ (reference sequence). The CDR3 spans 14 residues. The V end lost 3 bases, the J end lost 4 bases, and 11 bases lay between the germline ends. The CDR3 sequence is CASSFGRQADTQYF. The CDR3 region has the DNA TGTGCCAGCAGCTTCGGACGGCAGGCAGATACGCAGTATTTT.

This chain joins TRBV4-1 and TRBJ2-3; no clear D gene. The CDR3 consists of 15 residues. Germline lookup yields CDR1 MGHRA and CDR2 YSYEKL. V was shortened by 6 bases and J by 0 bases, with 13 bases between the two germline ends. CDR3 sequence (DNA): TGCGCCAGCAGTGCGGCGAGGCATAGCACAGATACGCAGTATTTT. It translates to CASSAARHSTDTQYF.

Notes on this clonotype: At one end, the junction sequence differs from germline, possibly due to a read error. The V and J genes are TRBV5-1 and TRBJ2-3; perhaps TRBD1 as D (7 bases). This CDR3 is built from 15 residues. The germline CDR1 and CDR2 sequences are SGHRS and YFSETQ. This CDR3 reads CASGLEAGGTDTQYF. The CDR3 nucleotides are TGCGCCAGCGGCTTGGAAGCAGGGGGGACAGATACGCAGTATTTT.

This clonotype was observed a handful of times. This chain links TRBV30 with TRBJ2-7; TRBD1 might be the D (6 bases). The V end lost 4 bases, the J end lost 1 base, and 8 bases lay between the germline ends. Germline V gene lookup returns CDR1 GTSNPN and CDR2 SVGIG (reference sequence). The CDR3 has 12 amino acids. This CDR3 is CAWTGESYEQYF. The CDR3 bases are TGTGCCTGGACAGGGGAGTCCTACGAGCAGTACTTC.

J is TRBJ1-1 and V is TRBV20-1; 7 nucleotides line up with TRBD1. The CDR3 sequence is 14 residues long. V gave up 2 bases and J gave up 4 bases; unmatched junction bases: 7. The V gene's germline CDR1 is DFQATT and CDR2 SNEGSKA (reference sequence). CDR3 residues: CSARRGGVSTEAFF. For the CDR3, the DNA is TGCAGTGCTAGAAGAGGGGGCGTGAGCACTGAAGCTTTCTTT.

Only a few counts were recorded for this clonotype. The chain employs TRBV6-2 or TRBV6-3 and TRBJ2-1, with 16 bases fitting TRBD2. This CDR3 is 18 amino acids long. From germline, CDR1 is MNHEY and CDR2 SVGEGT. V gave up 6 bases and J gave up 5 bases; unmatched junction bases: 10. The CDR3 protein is CASSLTVGLAGGNNEQFF. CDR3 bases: TGTGCCAGCAGCCTTACCGTGGGACTAGCGGGAGGGAACAATGAGCAGTTCTTC.

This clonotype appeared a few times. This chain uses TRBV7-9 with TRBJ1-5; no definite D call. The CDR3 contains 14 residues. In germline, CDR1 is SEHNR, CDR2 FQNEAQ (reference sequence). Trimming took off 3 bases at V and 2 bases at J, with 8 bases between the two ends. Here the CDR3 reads CASSFGRGNQPQHF. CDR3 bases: TGTGCCAGCAGCTTCGGGCGGGGCAATCAGCCCCAGCATTTT.

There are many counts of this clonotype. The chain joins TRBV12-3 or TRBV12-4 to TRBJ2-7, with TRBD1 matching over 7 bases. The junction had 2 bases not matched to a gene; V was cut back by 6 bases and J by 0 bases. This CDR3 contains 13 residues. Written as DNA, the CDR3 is TGTGCCAGCAGAAGGGACAGCTCCTACGAGCAGTACTTC. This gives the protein CASRRDSSYEQYF.

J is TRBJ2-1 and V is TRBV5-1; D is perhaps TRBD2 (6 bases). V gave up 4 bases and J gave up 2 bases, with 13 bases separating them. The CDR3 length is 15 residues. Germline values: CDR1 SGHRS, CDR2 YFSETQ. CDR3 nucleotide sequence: TGCGCCAGCAGCACGGACGGAGGGACCTACAATGAGCAGTTCTTC. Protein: CASSTDGGTYNEQFF.

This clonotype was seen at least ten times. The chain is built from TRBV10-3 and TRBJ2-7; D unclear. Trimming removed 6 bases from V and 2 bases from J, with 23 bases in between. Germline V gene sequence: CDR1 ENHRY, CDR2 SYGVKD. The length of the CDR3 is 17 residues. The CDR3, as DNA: TGTGCCATCAGCTCAAAATTGATAACAGACCTTCCCTACGAGCAGTACTTC. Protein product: CAISSKLITDLPYEQYF.